A single sample is the source of the 8 T cell receptor beta chains below, sequenced in a study of cytomegalovirus exposure and HLA in healthy donors. The PCR contained 60 Vbeta and 13 Jbeta primers. This table comes from immunoSEQ multiplex PCR, and its TCRdb copy is limited to in-frame clones, with some not included. This table holds over 100,000 clones, 70% found once. Sequencing input: PBMCs. These receptor sequences come from a man aged 30-40 years in good health and CMV-seropositive.

This clone was recorded a few times. The rearrangement joins TRBV28 to TRBJ1-6, with 7 nucleotides matching TRBD1. The germline V gene has CDR1 MDHEN and CDR2 SYDVKM. J lost 7 bases, V lost 3 bases, and 3 bases had no gene match. The CDR3 is made up of 14 amino acids. The CDR3 sequence is CASSLTGKNSPLHF. In DNA form, the CDR3 reads TGTGCCAGCAGTTTGACAGGGAAGAATTCACCCCTCCACTTT.

The table lists this clone with a few counts. The chain couples TRBV7-6 to TRBJ2-7; the match to TRBD1 covers 8 bases. The V segment lost 1 base and the J segment 7 bases; nucleotides outside the gene matches: 21. This CDR3 contains 19 residues. Germline loops: CDR1 SGHVS, CDR2 FNYEAQ. The CDR3 here is CASSLDSPHGQGQTREQYF. For the CDR3, the DNA is TGTGCCAGCAGCTTAGATAGTCCACATGGACAGGGCCAGACGAGGGAGCAGTACTTC.

This chain uses TRBV5-1 with TRBJ2-6, with TRBD2 as a possible D gene (5 bases). Per the germline V gene, CDR1 is SGHRS and CDR2 is YFSETQ. V dropped 4 bases and J dropped 2 bases, with 16 bases sitting between them. There are 17 residues in the CDR3. CDR3 in amino acids: CASSPGSSGAGANVLTF. In nucleotides, the CDR3 is TGCGCCAGCAGCCCGGGGTCGTCCGGGGCTGGGGCCAACGTCCTGACTTTC. The whole variable domain, remainder taken from reference TRBV5-1 and TRBJ2-6, is KAGVTQTPRYLIKTRGQQVTLSCSPISGHRSVSWYQQTPGQGLQFLFEYFSETQRNKGNFPGRFSGRQFSNSRSEMNVSTLELGDSALYLCASSPGSSGAGANVLTFGAGSRLTVL.

The V gene is TRBV9, the J gene TRBJ2-5; perhaps TRBD2 as D (7 bases). The CDR3 has 15 residues. V lost 6 bases, J lost 5 bases, and 20 bases lay in between. Germline V gene sequence: CDR1 SGDLS, CDR2 YYNGEE. DNA for the CDR3: TGTGCCAGCACCCCGGAGGGGGGGGGCTCGGAGACCCAGTACTTC. It translates to CASTPEGGGSETQYF.

This chain connects TRBV10-3 to TRBJ1-2, with D maybe TRBD1 (6 bases). CDR1 is ENHRY and CDR2 is SYGVKD in the germline V gene. The CDR3 totals 17 residues. Between the trimmed V and J ends, which lost 7 bases and 1 base, there was a span of 22 bases. The DNA for the CDR3 is TGTGCCATCATGGCCCAGGGGCGACCAGGGGTTAACTATGGCTACACCTTC. Protein: CAIMAQGRPGVNYGYTF.

The rearrangement links TRBV14 to TRBJ2-1; 8 bases are shared with TRBD2. V shed 4 bases, J shed 5 bases, and the junction held 22 bases outside the gene matches. The CDR3 covers 20 residues. The germline V gene has CDR1 SGHDN and CDR2 FVKESK. In DNA, the CDR3 is TGTGCCAGCAGCCGTGACCAACTAGCGGAGTACCATATTCCCAACAATGAGCAGTTCTTC. As protein: CASSRDQLAEYHIPNNEQFF.

The V gene is TRBV11-2, the J gene TRBJ1-5, with D perhaps TRBD1 (5 bases). Trimming removed 0 bases from V and 3 bases from J, with 9 bases in between. The CDR3 loop spans 15 amino acids. CDR1 and CDR2 (germline): SGHAT, FQNNGV. The CDR3 is CASSLDQGFNQPQHF. The CDR3 nucleotides are TGTGCCAGCAGCTTAGATCAGGGATTCAATCAGCCCCAGCATTTT.

This rearrangement joins TRBV9 to TRBJ1-2; tentative D call: TRBD1 (6 bases). Germline-derived CDR1 and CDR2 are SGDLS and YYNGEE. CDR3 length equals 15 residues. Deletions cut 4 bases from V and 0 bases from J, with 13 bases between. CDR3 sequence: CASSSSTGSNYGYTF. CDR3 bases: TGTGCCAGCAGCTCCTCGACAGGCTCTAACTATGGCTACACCTTC.